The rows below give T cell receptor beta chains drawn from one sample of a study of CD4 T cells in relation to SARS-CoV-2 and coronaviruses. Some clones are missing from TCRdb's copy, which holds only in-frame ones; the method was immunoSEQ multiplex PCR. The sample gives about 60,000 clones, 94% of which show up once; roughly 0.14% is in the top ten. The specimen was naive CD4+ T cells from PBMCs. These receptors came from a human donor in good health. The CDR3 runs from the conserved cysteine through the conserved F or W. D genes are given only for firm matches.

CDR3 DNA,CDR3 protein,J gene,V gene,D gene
TGTGCCAGTAGTATGTCCGGGAAGAACACCGGGGAGCTGTTTTTT,CASSMSGKNTGELFF,TRBJ2-2,TRBV19,NA
TGTGCCAGCAGCTTGAGCGTGAGAGGCTACGAGCAGTACTTC,CASSLSVRGYEQYF,TRBJ2-7,TRBV5-5,NA
TGTGCCAGCACACTTGAGGGGGTTTACAATGAGCAGTTCTTC,CASTLEGVYNEQFF,TRBJ2-1,TRBV5-8,NA
TGTGCCAGCAGTCCGCCCCCGGGTCAAGCTTTCTTT,CASSPPPGQAFF,TRBJ1-1,TRBV28,NA
TGTGCCAGCAGCAAGAGCCGGCGAGGGCGAAACAATCAGCCCCAGCATTTT,CASSKSRRGRNNQPQHF,TRBJ1-5,TRBV21-1,NA
TGTGCCAGCAGCCTCCCCGGGGCGGGAGGTGGCACAGATACGCAGTATTTT,CASSLPGAGGGTDTQYF,TRBJ2-3,TRBV4-2,TRBD2
TGTGCCAGCAGTACGTCTAAGTTGGCAGGGGGCGGCTACGAGCAGTACTTC,CASSTSKLAGGGYEQYF,TRBJ2-7,TRBV27,TRBD1
TGTGCCAGCAGCCCGGGACTCTTTCCCGGGGCCAACGTCCTGACTTTC,CASSPGLFPGANVLTF,TRBJ2-6,TRBV7-6,NA
TGTGCCAGCAGCCCAAGCGGGAGAGCGGGGAATGAGCAGTTCTTC,CASSPSGRAGNEQFF,TRBJ2-1,TRBV5-4,TRBD2
TGTGCCAGCTCACCACGAGTCCTGGGGTACAAGGGAGAGACCCAGTACTTC,CASSPRVLGYKGETQYF,TRBJ2-5,TRBV18,NA
TGCGCCAGCCGTAGCGGTACTAGCACAGATACGCAGTATTTT,CASRSGTSTDTQYF,TRBJ2-3,TRBV5-1,NA
TGTGCCAGCTCACCACAGGGGCAGAACACTGAAGCTTTCTTT,CASSPQGQNTEAFF,TRBJ1-1,TRBV18,NA
TGTGCCAGCAGTTTATTCGTTCTTCGGGAGAGACATAGCGGGAAATACACCGGGGAGCTGTTTTTT,CASSLFVLRERHSGKYTGELFF,TRBJ2-2,TRBV28,TRBD2
TGCGCCAGCGGATATTCTGTGGGGGGTAACTACGAGCAGTACTTC,CASGYSVGGNYEQYF,TRBJ2-7,TRBV5-1,NA
TGTGCCAGCAGTCCAGAAAGGGACACACCAAGGGGGTTCTTC,CASSPERDTPRGFF,TRBJ2-1,TRBV28,NA
TGTGCCAGCTCACCTCTTTTGGTCAGGAACACAGATACGCAGTATTTT,CASSPLLVRNTDTQYF,TRBJ2-3,TRBV18,NA
TGTGCCAGCAGCCTAGTCGGGGGCGTGGCGGGAGGTGTCGATGAGCAGTTCTTC,CASSLVGGVAGGVDEQFF,TRBJ2-1,TRBV3-1/TRBV3-2,TRBD2
TGTGCCAGCAGCTTAGCGGGTACCCTGACGCGTGAGCAGTTCTTC,CASSLAGTLTREQFF,TRBJ2-1,TRBV7-6,NA
TGTGCTAGTGGTTATGGGACATCTAGCACAGATACGCAGTATTTT,CASGYGTSSTDTQYF,TRBJ2-3,TRBV12-5,NA
TGTGCCACCAGTGATTTTCTGGGGACGGGTCATAGCACAGATACGCAGTATTTT,CATSDFLGTGHSTDTQYF,TRBJ2-3,TRBV24-1,NA
TGCGCCAGCAGTAGGACGCTGGGCGATGAGCAGTTCTTC,CASSRTLGDEQFF,TRBJ2-1,TRBV10-1,NA
TGTGCCAGCAGCTTAGTAGCGGGAGCCTTAAGGCAAGAGACCCAGTACTTC,CASSLVAGALRQETQYF,TRBJ2-5,TRBV11-2,TRBD2
TGTGCCAGCAGCCCTGAAGGGGCTTACGAGCAGTACTTC,CASSPEGAYEQYF,TRBJ2-7,TRBV5-8,NA
TGTGCCAGCAGCTCAGCAGCTAACTATGGCTACACCTTC,CASSSAANYGYTF,TRBJ1-2,TRBV7-9,NA
TGCGCCAGCAGCCAGGGAGCCCCGGGACAGGGTTTCAATGAGCAGTTCTTC,CASSQGAPGQGFNEQFF,TRBJ2-1,TRBV4-1,TRBD1
TGCGCCAGCAGCTTGACGGGACTAGCATTTGAGCAGTTCTTC,CASSLTGLAFEQFF,TRBJ2-1,TRBV5-1,TRBD2